Shown below are 14 T cell receptor beta chains from a single sample sequenced in a study of shared clonotypes between healthy human individuals. Sequencing used immunoSEQ multiplex PCR; TCRdb keeps in-frame clones, though not all of them. The sample has 630,000 or so clones; roughly 98% are singletons. CD45RO-negative, CCR7-positively selected cells formed the naive CD8 fraction, excluding terminally differentiated effector memory CD45RA+ cells. Sequenced input: naive CD8+ T cells sorted from blood. These receptors all come from a man aged 25 to 40 in good health.

The rearrangement links TRBV5-1 to TRBJ2-7; perhaps TRBD2 as D (5 bases). V lost 4 bases to trimming and J lost 5 bases, with 10 bases between them. This CDR3 has 12 amino acids. Germline V gene data show CDR1 as SGHRS and CDR2 as YFSETQ. The CDR3 loop reads CASSQNGDEQYF. The CDR3 DNA sequence: TGCGCCAGCAGCCAAAACGGGGACGAGCAGTACTTC.

The chain joins TRBV7-2 to TRBJ1-2, with 7 nucleotides matching TRBD1. This CDR3 contains 15 residues. J lost 5 bases, V lost 2 bases, and 8 bases had no gene match. Germline values: CDR1 SGHTA, CDR2 FQGNSA. CDR3 region: CASSLQGTANYGYTF. CDR3 sequence (DNA): TGTGCCAGCAGCTTACAAGGGACAGCGAATTATGGCTACACCTTC. The variable domain in full, completed from reference TRBV7-2 and TRBJ1-2, reads GAGVSQSPSNKVTEKGKDVELRCDPISGHTALYWYRQSLGQGLEFLIYFQGNSAPDKSGLPSDRFSAERTGGSVSTLTIQRTQQEDSAVYLCASSLQGTANYGYTFGSGTRLTVV.

This rearrangement joins TRBV28 to TRBJ2-7; 7 bases agree with TRBD2. CDR3 length equals 14 residues. The germline CDR1 and CDR2 sequences are MDHEN and SYDVKM. J lost 7 bases, V lost 7 bases, and 13 bases had no gene match. The CDR3 nucleotides read TGTGCCAGCACATGGGCGGGAGCGGCCGGTGAGCAGTACTTC. Translation gives CASTWAGAAGEQYF.

This clone appeared once. Other DNA sequences in the same sample also yield this CDR3. The rearrangement uses TRBV6-1 and TRBJ2-7; possible D gene TRBD2, 5 bases. The CDR3 length is 13 residues. V dropped 5 bases and J dropped 2 bases, with 10 bases sitting between them. The germline gives CDR1 MNHNS, CDR2 SASEGT. The CDR3 region is CASSPRGPYEQYF. CDR3 nucleotide sequence: TGTGCCAGCAGTCCCCGGGGTCCCTACGAGCAGTACTTC.

This chain connects TRBV18 to TRBJ2-5; the match to TRBD2 covers 12 bases. CDR1 and CDR2 (germline): KGHSH, LQKENI. V trimming: 3 bases; J trimming: 3 bases; junction bases outside the gene matches: 5. This CDR3 has 16 residues. The CDR3 is CASSPSLAGGEETQYF. The CDR3 nucleotides read TGTGCCAGCTCACCTTCCCTAGCGGGAGGGGAAGAGACCCAGTACTTC.

J is TRBJ2-7 and V is TRBV7-9; TRBD1 might be the D (5 bases). The germline V gene encodes CDR1 SEHNR and CDR2 FQNEAQ (reference sequence). Deletions cut 7 bases from V and 6 bases from J, with 19 bases between. The CDR3 extends over 14 amino acids. CDR3 in DNA: TGTGCCAGCACCTCTTCGGAGACAGTGGTCGAGCAGTACTTC. It yields the protein CASTSSETVVEQYF.

V usage is TRBV6-5 and J usage is TRBJ2-7; no firm D call. V was trimmed by 2 bases and J by 0 bases, leaving 11 bases between them. Per germline, CDR1 MNHEY and CDR2 SVGAGI. This CDR3 contains 15 residues. The CDR3 nucleotides are TGTGCCAGCAGTTACGCGGTGGAAAGCTCCTACGAGCAGTACTTC. Its translation: CASSYAVESSYEQYF.

This chain links TRBV10-1 with TRBJ2-7; 7 positions match TRBD2. Per the germline V gene, CDR1 is WNHNN and CDR2 is SYGVQD (reference sequence). The CDR3 totals 15 residues. The V and J ends lost 3 bases and 5 bases, in that order; junction bases with no gene match: 10. The CDR3 nucleotides read TGCGCCAGCAGTGATTCGGGAGGCAGCCGGCACGAGCAGTACTTC. Translating gives CASSDSGGSRHEQYF.

Comments on this clone: The same CDR3 arises from other DNA sequences in this sample as well. This chain uses TRBV30 with TRBJ2-7; D possibly corresponds to TRBD1 (5 bases). The CDR3 has 12 residues. Germline V CDR1 and CDR2: GTSNPN, SVGIG (reference sequence). Trimming cost V 2 bases and J 4 bases, with 9 bases left between them. The CDR3 region is CAWSSQGYEQYF. DNA for the CDR3: TGTGCCTGGAGTTCCCAGGGTTACGAGCAGTACTTC.

The chain uses TRBV7-8 and TRBJ2-1; perhaps D is TRBD1 or TRBD2 (5 bases each). CDR1 and CDR2 (germline): SGHVS, FQNEAQ. The CDR3 has 15 amino acids. V dropped 3 bases and J dropped 0 bases, with 9 bases sitting between them. The CDR3 reads CASSLGESSYNEQFF. The CDR3 DNA reads as TGTGCCAGCAGCTTGGGGGAAAGCTCCTACAATGAGCAGTTCTTC.

V is TRBV6-5 and J is TRBJ2-5; D remains unclear. With 0 bases removed from V and 3 bases from J, the gap between germline ends came to 5 bases. Germline-derived CDR1 and CDR2 are MNHEY and SVGAGI. The CDR3 has 13 amino acids. The CDR3 nucleotides read TGTGCCAGCAGTTACTCGAACAAAGAGACCCAGTACTTC. Its protein is CASSYSNKETQYF.

The chain combines TRBV11-2 with TRBJ2-7, with D maybe TRBD1 (5 bases). Germline CDR1 and CDR2: SGHAT and FQNNGV. V was pared by 2 bases and J by 3 bases, with 17 bases between. The CDR3 length is 16 residues. CDR3 region: CASSLKMPRVDYEQYF. The CDR3 DNA reads TGTGCCAGCAGCTTAAAAATGCCCAGGGTAGACTACGAGCAGTACTTC. Full variable domain (rest looked up from reference TRBV11-2 and TRBJ2-7): EAGVAQSPRYKIIEKRQSVAFWCNPISGHATLYWYQQILGQGPKLLIQFQNNGVVDDSQLPKDRFSAERLKGVDSTLKIQPAKLEDSAVYLCASSLKMPRVDYEQYFGPGTRLTVT.

The chain uses TRBV7-9 and TRBJ1-2; D is perhaps TRBD1 (6 bases). This CDR3 spans 17 amino acids. V was shortened by 4 bases and J by 5 bases, with 23 bases between the two germline ends. Germline lookup yields CDR1 SEHNR and CDR2 FQNEAQ (reference sequence). Here the CDR3 reads CASSSTTRGRGIYGYTF. In DNA, the CDR3 is TGTGCCAGCAGCTCGACGACCCGGGGCAGGGGAATATATGGCTACACCTTC.

The gene calls are TRBV4-1 and TRBJ2-3; D gene uncertain. The CDR3 runs 14 residues. In germline, CDR1 is MGHRA, CDR2 YSYEKL. The V end was cut by 0 bases, the J end by 3 bases, with 7 bases between. CDR3 residues: CASSQDAGTDTQYF. The CDR3 DNA reads as TGCGCCAGCAGCCAAGACGCAGGTACAGATACGCAGTATTTT.